Below, 2 T cell receptor beta chains from the same sample are listed, as sequenced in a study of CD8 T cells in ankylosing spondylitis. TCRdb re-derived calls from the 5' RACE reads in MiXCR, one entry per CDR3 protein. Among about 64,000 distinct CDR3 sequences listed, around 6.5% were seen once. Sequencing used synovial fluid, either unsorted or a sorted T cell fraction (not recorded which). These receptors all stem from a male donor with ankylosing spondylitis.

J is TRBJ2-3 and V is TRBV18; 15 nucleotides line up with TRBD2. CDR1 and CDR2 (germline): KGHSH, LQKENI. Trimming at V came to 4 bases and at J to 5 bases, leaving 13 bases not matched to a gene. The CDR3 is 19 amino acids. CDR3 loop: CASSLRTSGRAAGQDTQYF. Written as DNA, the CDR3 is TGTGCCAGCTCACTCCGGACTAGCGGGAGGGCCGCGGGACAAGATACGCAGTATTTT.

V usage is TRBV20-1 and J usage is TRBJ1-5, with 10 bases fitting TRBD1. The CDR3 consists of 16 residues. Germline lookup yields CDR1 DFQATT and CDR2 SNEGSKA (reference sequence). The J segment lost 8 bases and the V segment lost 3 bases, leaving 13 bases of the junction unmatched. CDR3 sequence (DNA): TGCAGTGCTAGGAGGGACAGGGGTTTAAGAAGAGAGCCCCAGCATTTT. Protein sequence: CSARRDRGLRREPQHF.